This is a list of T cell receptor beta chains from one sample in a study of T cell responses to AZD1222 COVID-19 vaccine. Data came from immunoSEQ multiplex PCR; TCRdb stores just in-frame clones and leaves some out. The table has 83,000 or so clones, 86% seen once. The sequences come from peripheral blood, collected on day 0 of AZD1222 vaccination. These receptors all come from an adult in good health. The CDR3 runs from the conserved cysteine through the conserved F or W. D genes are given only for firm matches. Rows give clone size only sometimes, using once, few, many, or a class for an expanded clone.

D,J,size,V,DNA,CDR3
-,TRBJ1-6,-,TRBV19,TGTGCCAGTACCTCGCGGGAAGGGGAAGCACCCCTCCACTTT,CASTSREGEAPLHF
-,TRBJ2-5,-,TRBV4-3,TGCGCCAGCAGCCTAACTTCGTCCGAGACCCAGTACTTC,CASSLTSSETQYF
-,TRBJ1-1,-,TRBV11-2,TGTGCCAGCAGCTTAAGGGGGGGTACTGAAGCTTTCTTT,CASSLRGGTEAFF
-,TRBJ2-7,-,TRBV7-2,TGTGCCAGCAGCTTAGGCTGGCGGGGAACCTACGAGCAGTACTTC,CASSLGWRGTYEQYF
-,TRBJ2-7,-,TRBV9,TGTGCCAGCAGCACCTCCGTGGGGAGCTCCTACGAGCAGTACTTC,CASSTSVGSSYEQYF
-,TRBJ1-5,few,TRBV24-1,TGTGCCACCAGTGAGGACGGCTATCAGCCCCAGCATTTT,CATSEDGYQPQHF
TRBD1,TRBJ2-7,-,TRBV5-4,TGTGCCAGCAGCTGGGGGACAGGGGCTACCTACGAGCAGTACTTC,CASSWGTGATYEQYF
-,TRBJ1-2,-,TRBV2,TGTGCCAGCAGGAAAGACAGTTATGGCTACACCTTC,CASRKDSYGYTF
TRBD2,TRBJ2-7,-,TRBV6-5,TGTGCCAGCAGTTACTCGGGACTAGCGGGAGACTACGAGCAGTACTTC,CASSYSGLAGDYEQYF
TRBD2,TRBJ2-5,-,TRBV4-1,TGCGCCAGTTCTAGGGAGGGGGAGACCCAGTACTTC,CASSREGETQYF
-,TRBJ1-5,-,TRBV9,TGTGCCAGCAGCGTAGAAGATAGCAATCAGCCCCAGCATTTT,CASSVEDSNQPQHF
-,TRBJ2-7,few,TRBV2,TGTGCCAGCAAGCCGGACCTCTACGAGCAGTACTTC,CASKPDLYEQYF
TRBD2,TRBJ2-2,-,TRBV7-9,TGTGCCAGCAGCTTCCCTCCGGGGGGAAACACCGGGGAGCTGTTTTTT,CASSFPPGGNTGELFF
-,TRBJ2-7,few,TRBV4-3,TGCGCCAGCAGCCAAGATATCCAGGATTCCTACGAGCAGTACTTC,CASSQDIQDSYEQYF
TRBD2,TRBJ2-7,-,TRBV10-3,TGTGCCGGAAAAGCAGGGCTAGCGGGATCCTACGAGCAGTACTTC,CAGKAGLAGSYEQYF
TRBD1,TRBJ2-2,-,TRBV7-2,TGTGCCAGCAGCGCGTCGGACAGGGCAGCCGGGGAGCTGTTTTTT,CASSASDRAAGELFF
-,TRBJ1-5,-,TRBV19,TGTGCCAGTAGTATGCCGGGGGCTGCTCAGCCCCAGCATTTT,CASSMPGAAQPQHF
TRBD1,TRBJ2-2,-,TRBV30,TGTGCCTGGAGCCCTAGTCGGGGGACAGGGTTGAGCGGGGAGCTGTTTTTT,CAWSPSRGTGLSGELFF
TRBD2,TRBJ2-1,few,TRBV12-5,TGTGCTAGTGGTTTGCTCAGCGGGGGGGAGCAGTTCTTC,CASGLLSGGEQFF
-,TRBJ1-2,-,TRBV7-9,TGTGCCAGCAGCACACGTAGCCCAGGGAACTATGGCTACACCTTC,CASSTRSPGNYGYTF
TRBD1,TRBJ2-1,-,TRBV11-3,TGTGCCAGCAGTCAACAGGGGTCCCCGGCCAATGAGCAGTTCTTC,CASSQQGSPANEQFF
TRBD1,TRBJ2-1,-,TRBV12-3/TRBV12-4,TGTGCCAGCAGACTACAGGGGGCCGATGAGCAGTTCTTC,CASRLQGADEQFF
-,TRBJ1-2,-,TRBV16,TGTGCCAGCAGCCAATCGGCAGGGAGCGGTGGCTACACCTTC,CASSQSAGSGGYTF
-,TRBJ1-1,-,TRBV27,TGTGCCAGCAGCCCCGGACCCTTAGGCACTGAAGCTTTCTTT,CASSPGPLGTEAFF
TRBD1,TRBJ2-5,-,TRBV19,TGTGCCAGTAGCACAGGGGATGGAGAGACCCAGTACTTC,CASSTGDGETQYF
-,TRBJ1-1,-,TRBV27,TGTGCCAGCAGTCCCCAGGGACCTAACACTGAAGCTTTCTTT,CASSPQGPNTEAFF
-,TRBJ1-1,-,TRBV5-1,TGCGCCAGCAGCTTGGAGTCTCTAACTGAAGCTTTCTTT,CASSLESLTEAFF
-,TRBJ2-2,-,TRBV6-5,TGTGCCAGCAGGGAGACGAACACCGGGGAGCTGTTTTTT,CASRETNTGELFF
-,TRBJ2-5,-,TRBV18,TGTGCCAGCTCACCATATGTCTACCCGCAAGAGACCCAGTACTTC,CASSPYVYPQETQYF
-,TRBJ1-4,-,TRBV5-1,TGCGCCAGCAGCTCCAACCCTGGGACGGGTGAAAAACTGTTTTTT,CASSSNPGTGEKLFF
TRBD2,TRBJ2-7,-,TRBV7-6,TGTGCCAGCAGCTTAGCAGGGGAGCGGGGGGTCGAGCAGTACTTC,CASSLAGERGVEQYF
-,TRBJ2-5,once,TRBV21-1,TGTGCCAGCAGCAAGGGGGGGATACAAGAGACCCAGTACTTC,CASSKGGIQETQYF
TRBD1,TRBJ2-6,-,TRBV10-3,TGTGCCATCAGTGAGTCGAGGGACAGAAAATTTTCTGGGGCCAACGTCCTGACTTTC,CAISESRDRKFSGANVLTF
TRBD1,TRBJ1-2,once,TRBV15,TGTGCCACCAGCAGAGTGAGATGGGACAGGGTTCATGGCTACACCTTC,CATSRVRWDRVHGYTF
-,TRBJ1-5,-,TRBV5-4,TGTGCCAGCAGCTTGGCAGATAGGGCTCAATTCCTTCAGCCCCAGCATTTT,CASSLADRAQFLQPQHF
-,TRBJ1-1,-,TRBV5-1,TGCGCCAGCAGCTTGGAGGGTTCGGGTGAAGCTTTCTTT,CASSLEGSGEAFF
TRBD2,TRBJ2-3,-,TRBV20-1,TGCAGTGCTAGTGCCGGGACTAGCGGGAGCACAGATACGCAGTATTTT,CSASAGTSGSTDTQYF
-,TRBJ1-6,once,TRBV19,TGTGCCAGTAGTATAGAACTCTACAGTCATTCACCCCTCCACTTT,CASSIELYSHSPLHF
-,TRBJ1-4,-,TRBV6-5,TGTGCCAGCAGTTACTCCGGGACACCAGATGAAAAACTGTTTTTT,CASSYSGTPDEKLFF
-,TRBJ1-2,-,TRBV19,TGTGCCAGTAGTATTAAGGGAGACTATGGCTACACCTTC,CASSIKGDYGYTF
TRBD1,TRBJ2-7,-,TRBV11-2,TGTGCCAGCAGCTTAGACACGTGGGGACAGGGTCCCGAGCAGTACTTC,CASSLDTWGQGPEQYF
-,TRBJ1-2,once,TRBV7-2,TGTGCCAGCAGCAGGTCCCGGGACGAGAACTATGGCTACACCTTC,CASSRSRDENYGYTF
-,TRBJ2-7,few,TRBV7-9,TGTGCCAGCAGCTTGGGGTCGGGGGTCGAGCAGTACTTC,CASSLGSGVEQYF
-,TRBJ1-5,-,TRBV20-1,TGCAGTGCTAAGGACACAGCGGCCCAGCATTTT,CSAKDTAAQHF
-,TRBJ1-5,-,TRBV12-3/TRBV12-4,TGTGCCAGCAGTCCAGGGGAGGGCCAGCCCCAGCATTTT,CASSPGEGQPQHF
-,TRBJ2-3,-,TRBV28,TGTGCCAGCAGAACCGCTAGAAATGGGTTCACAGATACGCAGTATTTT,CASRTARNGFTDTQYF
TRBD1,TRBJ2-2,-,TRBV10-3,TGTGCCATCAGTGAGTCACAGGGGGCCCACGGGGAGCTGTTTTTT,CAISESQGAHGELFF
-,TRBJ2-3,-,TRBV10-1,TGCGCCAGCAGTTTGGGGAGCACAGATACGCAGTATTTT,CASSLGSTDTQYF
-,TRBJ2-4,-,TRBV19,TGTGCCAGTAGCTTCGCAGATACTCATCGCGGAAACATTCAGTACTTC,CASSFADTHRGNIQYF
-,TRBJ2-7,-,TRBV4-1,TGCGCCAGCAGCCAAGATCCCAGTTCCTACGAGCAGTACTTC,CASSQDPSSYEQYF
TRBD1,TRBJ1-4,-,TRBV18,TGTGCCAGCTCATTGAGGCCCGGAACAGGGGGCGAAAAACTGTTTTTT,CASSLRPGTGGEKLFF
-,TRBJ1-5,-,TRBV6-4,TGTGCCAGCAGTGAGGGACGCAATCAGCCCCAGCATTTT,CASSEGRNQPQHF
TRBD2,TRBJ2-1,few,TRBV5-4,TGTGCCAGCAGCTGGGCCGGGACTAGGGCCTACAATGAGCAGTTCTTC,CASSWAGTRAYNEQFF
-,TRBJ2-1,once,TRBV7-9,TGTGCCAGCAGCTTGGGCCGGTATGAGCAGTTCTTC,CASSLGRYEQFF
TRBD1,TRBJ2-5,-,TRBV7-9,TGTGCCAGCAGCTCCCGACAGGGGATCGTTGCAGGCCAGTACTTC,CASSSRQGIVAGQYF
TRBD2,TRBJ2-1,-,TRBV14,TGTGCCAGCAGCCAACCTAAGACTAGCGGGGGGGCCGGTGAGCAGTTCTTC,CASSQPKTSGGAGEQFF
-,TRBJ2-4,-,TRBV4-2,TGTGCCAGCACCTTGAAGGGGCCGGGGGCCAAAAACATTCAGTACTTC,CASTLKGPGAKNIQYF